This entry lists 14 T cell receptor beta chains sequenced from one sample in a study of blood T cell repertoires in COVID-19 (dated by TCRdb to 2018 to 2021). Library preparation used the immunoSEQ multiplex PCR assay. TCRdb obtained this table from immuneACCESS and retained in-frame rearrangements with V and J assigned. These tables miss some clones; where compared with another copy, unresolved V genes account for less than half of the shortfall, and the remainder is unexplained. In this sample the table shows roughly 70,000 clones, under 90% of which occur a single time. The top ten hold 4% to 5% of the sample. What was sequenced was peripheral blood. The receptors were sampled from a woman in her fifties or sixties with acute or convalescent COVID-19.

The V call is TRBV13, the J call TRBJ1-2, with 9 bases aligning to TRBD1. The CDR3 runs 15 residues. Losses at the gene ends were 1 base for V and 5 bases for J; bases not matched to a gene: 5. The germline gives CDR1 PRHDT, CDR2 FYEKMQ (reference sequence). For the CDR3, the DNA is TGTGCCAGCAGCTTAGCGGGACAGGGAAGGTATGGCTACACCTTC. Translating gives CASSLAGQGRYGYTF.

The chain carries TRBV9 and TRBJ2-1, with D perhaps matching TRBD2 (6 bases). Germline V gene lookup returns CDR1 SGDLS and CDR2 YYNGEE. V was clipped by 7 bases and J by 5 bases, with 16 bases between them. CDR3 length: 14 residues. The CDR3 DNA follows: TGTGCCAGCGGAGGAGGGCAGAACAACAATGAGCAGTTCTTC. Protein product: CASGGGQNNNEQFF.

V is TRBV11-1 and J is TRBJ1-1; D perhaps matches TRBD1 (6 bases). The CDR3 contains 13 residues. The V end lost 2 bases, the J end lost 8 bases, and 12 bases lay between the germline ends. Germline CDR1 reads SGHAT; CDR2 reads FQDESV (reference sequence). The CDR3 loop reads CASSLNRDYEAFF. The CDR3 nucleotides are TGTGCCAGCAGCTTAAACAGGGACTACGAAGCTTTCTTT.

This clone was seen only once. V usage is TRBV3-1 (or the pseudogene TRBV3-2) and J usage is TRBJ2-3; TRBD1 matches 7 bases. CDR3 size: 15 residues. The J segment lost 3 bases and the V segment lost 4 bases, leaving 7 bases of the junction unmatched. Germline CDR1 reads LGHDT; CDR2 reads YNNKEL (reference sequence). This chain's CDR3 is CASSPQTGSTDTQYF. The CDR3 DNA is TGTGCCAGCAGCCCCCAGACAGGGTCTACAGATACGCAGTATTTT.

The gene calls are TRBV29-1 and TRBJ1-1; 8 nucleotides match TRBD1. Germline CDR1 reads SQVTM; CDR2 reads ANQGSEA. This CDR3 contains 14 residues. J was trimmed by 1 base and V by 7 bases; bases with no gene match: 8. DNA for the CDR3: TGCAGCGCTCGGGACAGGCCTCCGAACACTGAAGCTTTCTTT. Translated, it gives CSARDRPPNTEAFF.

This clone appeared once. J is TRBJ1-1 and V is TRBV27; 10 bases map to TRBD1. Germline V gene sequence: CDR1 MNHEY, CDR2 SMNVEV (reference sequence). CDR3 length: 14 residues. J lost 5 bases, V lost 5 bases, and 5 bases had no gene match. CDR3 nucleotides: TGTGCCAGCAGTCGACAGGGGGCGCGTACTGAAGCTTTCTTT. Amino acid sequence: CASSRQGARTEAFF.

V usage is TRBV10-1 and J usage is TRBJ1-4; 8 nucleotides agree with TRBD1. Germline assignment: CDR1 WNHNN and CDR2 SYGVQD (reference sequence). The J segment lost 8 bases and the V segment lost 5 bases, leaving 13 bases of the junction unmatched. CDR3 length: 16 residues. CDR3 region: CASSHISQGVREKLFF. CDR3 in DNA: TGCGCCAGCAGTCATATATCACAGGGGGTTCGGGAAAAACTGTTTTTT.

The CDR3 sequence: CASSSLSSYNEQFF. The CDR3 nucleotides are TGTGCCAGCAGTTCTTTGAGCTCCTACAATGAGCAGTTCTTC. This rearrangement joins TRBV27 to TRBJ2-1, with D hard to call. CDR3 length: 14 amino acids. Trimming took 4 bases from V and 0 from J, leaving 7 bases between them. Germline CDR1 MNHEY, CDR2 SMNVEV (reference sequence).

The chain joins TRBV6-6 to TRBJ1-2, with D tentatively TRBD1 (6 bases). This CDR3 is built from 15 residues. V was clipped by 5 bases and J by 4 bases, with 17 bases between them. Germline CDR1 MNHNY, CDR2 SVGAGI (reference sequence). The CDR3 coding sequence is TGTGCCAGCAGTCACGGGGCAGGGGACGGCTATGGCTACACCTTC. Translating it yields CASSHGAGDGYGYTF.

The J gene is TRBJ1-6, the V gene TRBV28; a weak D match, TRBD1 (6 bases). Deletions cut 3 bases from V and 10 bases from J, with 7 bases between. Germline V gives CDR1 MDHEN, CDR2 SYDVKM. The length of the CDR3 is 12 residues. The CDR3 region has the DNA TGTGCCAGCAGTTTGGGGGCATCACCCCTCCACTTT. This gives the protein CASSLGASPLHF.

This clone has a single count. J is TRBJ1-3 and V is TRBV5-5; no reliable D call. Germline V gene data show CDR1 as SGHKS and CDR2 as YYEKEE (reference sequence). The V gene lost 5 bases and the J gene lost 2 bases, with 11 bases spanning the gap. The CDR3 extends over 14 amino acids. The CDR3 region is CASSPNSPGNTIYF. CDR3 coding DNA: TGTGCCAGCAGTCCGAACAGCCCTGGAAACACCATATATTTT.

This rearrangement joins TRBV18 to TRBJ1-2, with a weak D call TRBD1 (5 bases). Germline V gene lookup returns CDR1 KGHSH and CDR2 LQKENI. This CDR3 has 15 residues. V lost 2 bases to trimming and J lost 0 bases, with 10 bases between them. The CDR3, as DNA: TGTGCCAGCTCACCAAGACAGATAGCTAACTATGGCTACACCTTC. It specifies CASSPRQIANYGYTF.

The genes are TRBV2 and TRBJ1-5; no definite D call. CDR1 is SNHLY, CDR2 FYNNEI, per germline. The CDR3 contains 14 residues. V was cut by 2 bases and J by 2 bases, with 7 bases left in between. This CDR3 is CASSERQGNQPQHF. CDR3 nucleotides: TGTGCCAGCAGTGAACGGCAGGGCAATCAGCCCCAGCATTTT.

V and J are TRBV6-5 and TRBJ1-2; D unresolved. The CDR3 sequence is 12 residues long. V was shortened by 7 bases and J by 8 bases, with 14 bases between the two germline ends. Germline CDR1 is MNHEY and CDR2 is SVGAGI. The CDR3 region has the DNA TGTGCCAGCACCCAGAACAATCTGGGCTACACCTTC. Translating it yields CASTQNNLGYTF.